A selection of T cell receptor beta chains follows, all from one sample in a study of cytomegalovirus exposure and HLA in healthy donors. Here immunoSEQ multiplex PCR was the method, and the copy in TCRdb shows in-frame clones only, minus some. There are about 150,000 clones in the sample; 75% to 85% occur only once, and roughly 6.7% lies in the top ten. Material for sequencing was PBMCs. Source of these receptors: a man between 45 and 60 years old in good health and CMV-seropositive. Both conserved end residues are part of each CDR3. A D gene is named only where the DNA matches it firmly. The size of a clone is reported for some rows only, either as once, few or many, or as a class for expanded clones.

>NA|TRBD2|TRBJ2-7|TRBV28
CASSLLSGSTPYEQYF
TGTGCCAGCAGTTTACTGAGCGGGAGTACCCCCTACGAGCAGTACTTC
>once|NA|TRBJ2-7|TRBV27
CASSPRGKTYEQYF
TGTGCCAGCAGTCCGCGAGGGAAGACCTACGAGCAGTACTTC
>few|NA|TRBJ1-1|TRBV11-3
CASRGRYTEAFF
TGTGCCAGCCGAGGGAGGTATACTGAAGCTTTCTTT
>NA|TRBD1|TRBJ1-5|TRBV4-2
CASSQRQGYDNQPQHF
TGTGCCAGCAGCCAGAGACAGGGTTATGACAATCAGCCCCAGCATTTT
>NA|TRBD1|TRBJ1-1|TRBV7-9
CSSSLEGTGGSEAFF
TGTTCCAGCAGCTTAGAGGGGACAGGGGGCTCTGAAGCTTTCTTT
>NA|TRBD2|TRBJ2-7|TRBV10-3
CAATSGSSYEQYF
TGTGCCGCAACTAGCGGGAGTTCCTACGAGCAGTACTTC
>NA|NA|TRBJ2-3|TRBV5-1
CASSPRLDTDTQYF
TGCGCCAGCAGCCCCCGACTAGACACAGATACGCAGTATTTT
>NA|NA|TRBJ1-1|TRBV10-3
CAISVDQANTEAFF
TGTGCCATCAGTGTCGATCAGGCGAACACTGAAGCTTTCTTT
>NA|NA|TRBJ2-5|TRBV29-1
CSVEDPVKETQYF
TGCAGCGTTGAAGATCCAGTAAAAGAGACCCAGTACTTC
>NA|TRBD1|TRBJ2-7|TRBV5-1
CASSLAGGSNEQYF
TGCGCCAGCAGCTTGGCAGGGGGCTCAAACGAGCAGTACTTC
>NA|TRBD2|TRBJ2-3|TRBV10-3
CAISDMINQRGSTDTQYF
TGTGCCATCAGTGACATGATCAACCAGCGGGGGAGCACAGATACGCAGTATTTT
>NA|NA|TRBJ1-3|TRBV18
CASSPYGQSSGNTIYF
TGTGCCAGCTCACCCTACGGACAGTCTTCTGGAAACACCATATATTTT
>once|NA|TRBJ1-1|TRBV2
CASTLRVLNTEAFF
TGTGCCAGCACCCTCCGGGTCCTGAACACTGAAGCTTTCTTT
>NA|NA|TRBJ2-3|TRBV5-1
CASSETDTQYF
TGCGCCAGCAGTGAGACAGATACGCAGTATTTT
>NA|TRBD1|TRBJ1-5|TRBV19
CASSIGTVHQPQHF
TGTGCCAGTAGTATTGGGACAGTTCATCAGCCCCAGCATTTT
>few|NA|TRBJ1-4|TRBV6-5
CASSSRQIGREKLFF
TGTGCCAGCAGTTCCCGACAAATCGGCCGGGAAAAACTGTTTTTT
>NA|NA|TRBJ2-7|TRBV14
CASSRLARDPRYEQYF
TGTGCCAGCAGCCGCCTAGCCCGGGATCCACGCTACGAGCAGTACTTC
>NA|NA|TRBJ2-3|TRBV5-1
CASSIQQGRGTDTQYF
TGCGCCAGCAGCATACAACAGGGGCGGGGCACGGATACGCAGTATTTT
>NA|TRBD1|TRBJ1-1|TRBV5-1
CASSRDRGRDTEAFF
TGCGCCAGCAGCAGGGACAGGGGGCGGGACACTGAAGCTTTCTTT
>once|TRBD1|TRBJ1-1|TRBV9
CASSVEQGGRGEAFF
TGTGCCAGCAGCGTAGAGCAGGGGGGCCGAGGTGAAGCTTTCTTT
>NA|NA|TRBJ2-7|TRBV6-5
CASRSSGGNYEQYF
TGTGCCAGCAGATCCTCAGGGGGGAACTACGAGCAGTACTTC
>NA|TRBD1|TRBJ1-3|TRBV28
CASSTPGQGNTIYF
TGTGCCAGCAGTACTCCGGGACAGGGAAACACCATATATTTT
>NA|NA|TRBJ2-5|TRBV2
CASSVAGETQYF
TGTGCCAGCAGTGTTGCGGGGGAGACCCAGTACTTC
>NA|TRBD1|TRBJ1-1|TRBV15
CATSRGQGAWNTEAFF
TGTGCCACCAGCAGGGGACAGGGGGCATGGAACACTGAAGCTTTCTTT
>once|NA|TRBJ2-7|TRBV6-6
CASRNEGVSSYEQYF
TGTGCCAGCAGGAATGAAGGGGTAAGCTCCTACGAGCAGTACTTC
>once|TRBD1|TRBJ1-1|TRBV4-1
CASSQGQKGTEAFF
TGCGCCAGCAGCCAGGGACAGAAGGGCACTGAAGCTTTCTTT
>NA|NA|TRBJ1-4|TRBV5-4
CASSFDLQGEKLFF
TGTGCCAGCAGCTTCGACCTGCAGGGGGAAAAACTGTTTTTT
>NA|NA|TRBJ2-1|TRBV5-1
CASSLNRDNEQFF
TGCGCCAGCAGCTTAAACAGGGACAATGAGCAGTTCTTC
>NA|NA|TRBJ2-1|TRBV10-2
CASSQISSYNEQFF
TGCGCCAGCAGCCAGATCAGCTCCTACAATGAGCAGTTCTTC
>once|TRBD2|TRBJ2-3|TRBV27
CASSPQKRDTDTQYF
TGTGCCAGCAGTCCCCAGAAGCGGGACACAGATACGCAGTATTTT
>NA|NA|TRBJ1-3|TRBV30
CAWSPTPAGGNTIYF
TGTGCCTGGAGCCCCACTCCGGCAGGTGGAAACACCATATATTTT
>few|TRBD1|TRBJ2-6|TRBV5-4
CASSWGGDRGSGANVLTF
TGTGCCAGCAGCTGGGGGGGGGACAGGGGCTCTGGGGCCAACGTCCTGACTTTC
>NA|TRBD2|TRBJ2-3|TRBV7-9
CASSPPGLATTDTQYF
TGTGCCAGCAGCCCGCCGGGACTAGCGACCACAGATACGCAGTATTTT
>NA|NA|TRBJ2-5|TRBV5-8
CASSTGKTQYF
TGTGCCAGCAGCACAGGGAAGACCCAGTACTTC
>NA|TRBD2|TRBJ2-3|TRBV10-2
CASRGLAGKDTQYF
TGCGCCAGCAGGGGACTAGCGGGAAAAGATACGCAGTATTTT
>once|TRBD2|TRBJ2-3|TRBV19
CASSIIDGGVGGTQYF
TGTGCCAGTAGTATTATCGACGGGGGGGTTGGTGGTACGCAGTATTTT
>NA|TRBD2|TRBJ2-2|TRBV29-1
CSVSGTRVTGELFF
TGCAGCGTTTCCGGGACTAGGGTCACCGGGGAGCTGTTTTTT
>NA|NA|TRBJ1-1|TRBV28
CASNLGKGLAFF
TGTGCCAGCAATCTCGGGAAAGGGCTGGCTTTCTTT
>NA|NA|TRBJ2-2|TRBV6-5
CASSSGRSGGELFF
TGTGCCAGCAGTTCGGGGAGGAGTGGCGGGGAGCTGTTTTTT
>few|NA|TRBJ1-4|TRBV6-4
CASSDPAPRATNEKLFF
TGTGCCAGCAGTGATCCCGCCCCGCGCGCAACTAATGAAAAACTGTTTTTT
>NA|TRBD1|TRBJ2-1|TRBV28
CASSLWGQGPINEQFF
TGTGCCAGCAGTTTATGGGGACAGGGTCCAATCAATGAGCAGTTCTTC
>NA|NA|TRBJ2-5|TRBV28
CASMALSETQYF
TGTGCCAGCATGGCCCTGTCGGAGACCCAGTACTTC
>NA|TRBD2|TRBJ2-5|TRBV27
CASSSGTTQRGETQYF
TGTGCCAGCAGTTCAGGGACTACCCAGAGAGGGGAGACCCAGTACTTC
>NA|TRBD2|TRBJ2-6|TRBV7-3
CASSGGAGLSGANVLTF
TGTGCCAGCAGCGGGGGAGCGGGGCTCTCTGGGGCCAACGTCCTGACTTTC
>NA|TRBD1|TRBJ2-5|TRBV11-3
CASSPGQGVTETQYF
TGTGCCAGCAGCCCGGGACAGGGGGTAACGGAGACCCAGTACTTC
>few|TRBD1|TRBJ1-2|TRBV6-1
CASSEVAAGGVGYTF
TGTGCCAGCAGTGAAGTAGCCGCAGGGGGCGTCGGCTACACCTTC
>NA|NA|TRBJ1-1|TRBV28
CASSPHSRGNTEAFF
TGTGCCAGCAGTCCACACTCGCGGGGTAACACTGAAGCTTTCTTT
>NA|NA|TRBJ2-1|TRBV6-1
CASRGSRNEQFF
TGTGCCAGCAGAGGTTCGCGGAATGAGCAGTTCTTC
>NA|NA|TRBJ2-7|TRBV28
CASSLRLGNSYEQYF
TGTGCCAGCAGTTTAAGACTAGGCAACTCCTACGAGCAGTACTTC
>NA|NA|TRBJ2-3|TRBV5-1
CASSAGAGLTDTQYF
TGCGCCAGCAGCGCAGGGGCAGGGCTGACAGATACGCAGTATTTT
>NA|NA|TRBJ2-7|TRBV10-3
CAISEMGPYEQYF
TGTGCCATCAGTGAAATGGGGCCCTACGAGCAGTACTTC
>few|NA|TRBJ1-1|TRBV5-8
CASRLPDSHTEAFF
TGTGCCAGCAGGTTACCGGACAGTCACACTGAAGCTTTCTTT
>NA|TRBD2|TRBJ2-3|TRBV6-1
CASVDGVAGRYTQYF
TGTGCCAGCGTGGACGGGGTAGCGGGAAGGTATACGCAGTATTTT
>NA|TRBD1|TRBJ1-6|TRBV7-9
CASSPSGQGRILHF
TGTGCCAGCAGCCCCTCGGGACAGGGTAGGATCCTCCACTTT
>NA|TRBD2|TRBJ2-5|TRBV5-4
CASSLVPGGQETQYF
TGTGCCAGCAGCTTGGTCCCGGGAGGACAAGAGACCCAGTACTTC
>NA|NA|TRBJ2-7|TRBV13
CASSLNRAYEQYF
TGTGCCAGCAGCTTAAACAGGGCGTACGAGCAGTACTTC
>NA|TRBD1|TRBJ2-7|TRBV2
CASSGGQGYDEQYF
TGTGCCAGCAGTGGGGGACAGGGTTACGACGAGCAGTACTTC